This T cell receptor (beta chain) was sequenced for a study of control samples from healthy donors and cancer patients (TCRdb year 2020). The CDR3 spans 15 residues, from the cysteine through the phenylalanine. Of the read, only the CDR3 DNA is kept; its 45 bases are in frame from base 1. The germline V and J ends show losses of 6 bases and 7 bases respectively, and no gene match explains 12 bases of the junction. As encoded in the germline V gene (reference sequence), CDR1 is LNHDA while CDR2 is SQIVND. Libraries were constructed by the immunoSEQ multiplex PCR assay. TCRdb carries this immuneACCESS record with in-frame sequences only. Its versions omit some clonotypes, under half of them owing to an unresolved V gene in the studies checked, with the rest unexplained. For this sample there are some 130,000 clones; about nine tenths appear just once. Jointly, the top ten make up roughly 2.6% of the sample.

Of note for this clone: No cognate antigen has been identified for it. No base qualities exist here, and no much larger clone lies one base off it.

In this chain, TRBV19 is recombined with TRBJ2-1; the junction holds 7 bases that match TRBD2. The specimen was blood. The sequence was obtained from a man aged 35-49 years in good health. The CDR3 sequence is CASRITSARGNEQFF. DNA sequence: TGTGCCAGTAGGATCACTAGCGCCCGTGGAAATGAGCAGTTCTTC.